This T cell receptor (beta chain) was found in a study of CD8+ T cells in alopecia areata. The sequencing template was cDNA reverse transcribed from extracted RNA. This table comes from immunoSEQ multiplex PCR, and its TCRdb copy is limited to in-frame clones, with some not included. The sample yields 120,000 or so clones, less than 45% seen once. The CDR3 sequence is 14 residues long. V dropped 1 base and J dropped 0 bases, with 5 bases sitting between them. Germline V gives CDR1 MNHEY, CDR2 SMNVEV (reference sequence). V is TRBV27 and J is TRBJ2-3; D is unresolved. Sequencing input: CD4+ T cells sorted from blood. The sequence came from a human donor with alopecia areata. The DNA of the CDR3 is TGTGCCAGCAGTTTATATACAAGCACAGATACGCAGTATTTT. Encoded protein: CASSLYTSTDTQYF.